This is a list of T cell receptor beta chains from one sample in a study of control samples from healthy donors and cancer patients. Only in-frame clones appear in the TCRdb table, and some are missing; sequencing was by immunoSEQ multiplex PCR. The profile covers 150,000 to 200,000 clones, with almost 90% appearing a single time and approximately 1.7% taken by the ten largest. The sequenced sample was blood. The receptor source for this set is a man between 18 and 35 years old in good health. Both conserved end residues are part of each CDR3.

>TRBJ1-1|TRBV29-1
CSADPGRLNTEAFF
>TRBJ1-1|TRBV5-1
CASSTSRDNSFAEAFF
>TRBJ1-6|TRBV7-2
CASSPPSPNSPLHF
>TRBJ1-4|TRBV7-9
CASSRDRDRRSEKLFF
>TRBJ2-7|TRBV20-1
CSLRQGGEQYF
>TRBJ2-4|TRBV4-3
CASGWWGAKNIQYF
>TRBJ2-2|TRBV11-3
CASSSEGGTGELFF
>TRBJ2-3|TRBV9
CASSAPPRASGYTDTQYF
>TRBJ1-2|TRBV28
CASGQRDRGGHGYTF
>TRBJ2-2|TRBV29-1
CSVGTSGGPRGTGELFF
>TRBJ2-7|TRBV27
CASSSLTGAGTEQYF
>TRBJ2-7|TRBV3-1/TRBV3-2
CASSQGEGQGKDNPREQYF
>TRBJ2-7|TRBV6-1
CASSDREFGYEQYF
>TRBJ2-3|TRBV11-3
CASSSTSGTDTQYF
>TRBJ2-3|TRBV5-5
CASSLEGGTDTQYF
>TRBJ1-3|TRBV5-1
CASSPGQDSGNTIYF
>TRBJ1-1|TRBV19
CASMPRTGRAEAFF
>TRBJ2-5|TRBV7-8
CASSLVLAGATQETQYF
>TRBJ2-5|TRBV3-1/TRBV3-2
CASSQDSSGGMETQYF
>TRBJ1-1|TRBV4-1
CASSQDGGGGTEAFF
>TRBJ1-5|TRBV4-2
CASSQDREGQQHF
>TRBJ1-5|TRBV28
CASSTGQVSNQPQHF
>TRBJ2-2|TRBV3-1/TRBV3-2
CASSRHGELFF
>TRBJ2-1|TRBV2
CASSASGGNNEQFF
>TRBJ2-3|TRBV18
CASSPPTGDPTDTQYF
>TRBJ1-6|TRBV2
CASSERTDSPLHF
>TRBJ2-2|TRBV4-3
CASSQGLAGGKGTGELFF
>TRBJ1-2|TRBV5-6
CASSVKGNPYGYTF
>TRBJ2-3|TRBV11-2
CASSRGLGTDTQYF
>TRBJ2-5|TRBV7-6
CASSAGLAEETQYF
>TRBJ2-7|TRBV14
CASSQGSYEQYF
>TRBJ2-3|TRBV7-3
CASSLNSAGSTDTQYF
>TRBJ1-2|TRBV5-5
CASSIGTVFYGYTF
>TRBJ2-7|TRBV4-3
CASSQGRLYEQYF
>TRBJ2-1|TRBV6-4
CASSFRAGLSYNEQFF
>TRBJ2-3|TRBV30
CAWSPKYGAGRTDTQYF
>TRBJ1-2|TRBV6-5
CASRDPWVPGQRF
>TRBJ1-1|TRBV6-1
CASSDVVGTEAFF
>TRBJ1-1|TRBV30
CAWSGGNTEAFF
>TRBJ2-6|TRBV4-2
CASSQGGGLEANVLTF
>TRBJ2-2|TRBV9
CASSVVSGDTGELFF
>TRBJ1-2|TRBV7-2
CASSLVSGRAYGYTF
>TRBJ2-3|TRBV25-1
CASSESLAGKASTDTQYF